The clone carrying this TCR beta chain was found a few times. The data are from a study of blood T cell repertoires in COVID-19. The wider study: Samples of COVID-19 (acute and convalescent) were obtained from the United States, Italy and Spain. The cDNA or gDNA used as material had been derived from T cells, B-cell-depleted T cells, or PBMCs.

The germline V gene has CDR1 SGHKS and CDR2 YYEKEE (reference sequence). V was cut by 2 bases and J by 0 bases, with 11 bases left in between. The CDR3 is made up of 15 amino acids. Methods used by the authors: How many nucleated cells were present was estimated from reference gene primer amplification. Profiled with immunoSEQ multiplex PCR; TCRdb holds only in-frame clones, not every one. V, J and clone size were drawn from that table, and D and trimming were deduced from the DNA. Of 70,000 to 95,000 clones in the sample, 70% to 85% were seen once. The origin of this receptor is a human donor in a cohort sampled during active COVID-19. The sequencing input was peripheral blood. The chain links TRBV5-5 to TRBJ1-2, with D hard to call. The CDR3 region is CASSFSGVTNYGYTF. Here the CDR3 DNA reads TGTGCCAGCAGCTTTTCCGGAGTAACTAACTATGGCTACACCTTC.